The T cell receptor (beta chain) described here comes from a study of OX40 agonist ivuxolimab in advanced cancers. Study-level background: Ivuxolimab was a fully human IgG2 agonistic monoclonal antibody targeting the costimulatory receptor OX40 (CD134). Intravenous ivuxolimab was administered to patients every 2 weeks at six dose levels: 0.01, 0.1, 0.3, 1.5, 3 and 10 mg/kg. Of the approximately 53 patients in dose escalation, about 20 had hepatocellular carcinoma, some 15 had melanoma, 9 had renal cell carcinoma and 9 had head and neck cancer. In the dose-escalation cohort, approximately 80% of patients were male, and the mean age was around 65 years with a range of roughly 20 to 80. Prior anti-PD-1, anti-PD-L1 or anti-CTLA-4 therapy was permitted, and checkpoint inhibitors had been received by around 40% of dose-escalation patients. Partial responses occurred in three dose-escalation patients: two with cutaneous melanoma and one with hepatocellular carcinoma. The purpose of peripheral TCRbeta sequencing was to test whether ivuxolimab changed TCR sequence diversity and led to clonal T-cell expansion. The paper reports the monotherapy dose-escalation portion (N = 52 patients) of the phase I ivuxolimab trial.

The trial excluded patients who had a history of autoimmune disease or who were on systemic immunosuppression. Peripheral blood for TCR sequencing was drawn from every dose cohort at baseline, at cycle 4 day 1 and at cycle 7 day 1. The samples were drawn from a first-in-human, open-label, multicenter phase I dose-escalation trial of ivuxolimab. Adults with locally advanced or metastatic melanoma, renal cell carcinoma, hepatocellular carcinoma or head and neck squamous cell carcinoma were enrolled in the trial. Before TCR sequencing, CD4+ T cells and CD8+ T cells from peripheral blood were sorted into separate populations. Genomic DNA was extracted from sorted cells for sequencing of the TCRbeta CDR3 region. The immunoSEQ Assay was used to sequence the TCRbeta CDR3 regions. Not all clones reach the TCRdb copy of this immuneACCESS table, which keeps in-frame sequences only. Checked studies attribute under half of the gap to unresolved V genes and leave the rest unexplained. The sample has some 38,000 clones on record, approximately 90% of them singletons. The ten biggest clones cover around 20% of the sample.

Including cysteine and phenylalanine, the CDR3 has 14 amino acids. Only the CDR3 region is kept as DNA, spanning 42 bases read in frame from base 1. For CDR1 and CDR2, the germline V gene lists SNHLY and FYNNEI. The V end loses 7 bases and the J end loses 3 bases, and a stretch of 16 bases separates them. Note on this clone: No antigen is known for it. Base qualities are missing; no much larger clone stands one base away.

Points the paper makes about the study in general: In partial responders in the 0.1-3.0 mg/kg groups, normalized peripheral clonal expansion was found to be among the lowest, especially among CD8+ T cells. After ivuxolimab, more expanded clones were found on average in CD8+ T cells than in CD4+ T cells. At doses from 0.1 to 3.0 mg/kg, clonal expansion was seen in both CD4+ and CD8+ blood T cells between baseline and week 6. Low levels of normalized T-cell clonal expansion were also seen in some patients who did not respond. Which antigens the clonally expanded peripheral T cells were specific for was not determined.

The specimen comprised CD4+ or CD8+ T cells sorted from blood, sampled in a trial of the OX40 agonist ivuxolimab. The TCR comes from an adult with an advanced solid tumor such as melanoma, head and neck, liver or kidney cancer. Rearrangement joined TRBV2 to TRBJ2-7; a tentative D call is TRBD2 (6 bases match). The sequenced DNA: TGTGCCAGCACGGGAGAATTGAATGGCTACGAGCAGTACTTC. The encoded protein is CASTGELNGYEQYF.